Listed here are 12 T cell receptor beta chains from one sample, sequenced in a study of blood T cell repertoires in COVID-19. Some clones are missing from TCRdb's copy, which holds only in-frame ones; the method was immunoSEQ multiplex PCR. The sample yields 270,000 or so clones, around nine tenths seen once. Sample: peripheral blood. Receptors originate from a man aged 40-50 years with active or convalescent COVID-19.

The chain couples TRBV5-6 to TRBJ2-2; D is unresolved. V was shortened by 4 bases and J by 1 base, with 11 bases between the two germline ends. The CDR3 runs to 15 residues. The germline V gene encodes CDR1 SGHDT and CDR2 YYEEEE. This CDR3 reads CASSLTFKNTGELFF. DNA of the CDR3: TGTGCCAGCAGCCTGACTTTCAAGAACACCGGGGAGCTGTTTTTT. Drawing the rest from reference TRBV5-6 and TRBJ2-2, the complete variable domain is DAGVTQSPTHLIKTRGQQVTLRCSPKSGHDTVSWYQQALGQGPQFIFQYYEEEERQRGNFPDRFSGHQFPNYSSELNVNALLLGDSALYLCASSLTFKNTGELFFGEGSRLTVL.

The chain links TRBV5-6 to TRBJ1-1, with 7 bases lining up with TRBD1. The CDR3 has 12 residues. The germline CDR1 and CDR2 sequences are SGHDT and YYEEEE. Unmatched junction bases numbered 3, after V lost 4 bases and J lost 6 bases. The CDR3 sequence is CASSPGGSEAFF. CDR3 sequence (DNA): TGTGCCAGCAGCCCAGGGGGTTCTGAAGCTTTCTTT.

This chain uses TRBV2 with TRBJ2-1, with TRBD1 matching 10 bases. V shed 8 bases, J shed 2 bases, and the junction held 6 bases outside the gene matches. The CDR3 extends over 15 amino acids. Germline lookup yields CDR1 SNHLY and CDR2 FYNNEI. The CDR3 DNA is TGTGCCAGCTTCCGGGACAGGGGAACCTACAATGAGCAGTTCTTC. It codes for CASFRDRGTYNEQFF.

CDR3 protein: CASSIGDSLRYF. In DNA, the CDR3 is TGTGCCAGTAGTATCGGGGACAGTCTCCGATACTTC. The chain uses TRBV19 and TRBJ2-7, with TRBD1 identical over 7 bases. The CDR3 totals 12 residues. V lost 3 bases to trimming and J lost 13 bases; unmatched junction nucleotides: 9. Germline CDR1 and CDR2: LNHDA and SQIVND (reference sequence).

The chain joins TRBV4-2 to TRBJ1-5; no reliable D call. The CDR3 is 13 residues long. V gave up 0 bases and J gave up 6 bases, with 6 bases separating them. Germline CDR1 reads LGHNA; CDR2 reads YNFKEQ. CDR3: CASSQERVQPQHF. The CDR3, as DNA: TGTGCCAGCAGCCAAGAGAGGGTTCAGCCCCAGCATTTT.

V is TRBV27 and J is TRBJ1-6; the D gene is possibly TRBD1 (6 bases). In germline, CDR1 is MNHEY, CDR2 SMNVEV (reference sequence). V lost 6 bases to trimming and J lost 1 base, with 19 bases between them. This CDR3 spans 18 amino acids. The CDR3: CASSLDSRYSSYNSPLHF. The CDR3 bases are TGTGCCAGCAGCCTGGACAGCCGTTATTCGTCCTATAATTCACCCCTCCACTTT.

The chain links TRBV9 to TRBJ2-7; D may be TRBD2 (5 bases). This CDR3 spans 15 amino acids. Germline CDR1 is SGDLS and CDR2 is YYNGEE. V lost 0 bases, J lost 1 base, and 11 bases lay in between. CDR3: CASSVASTSSYEQYF. The CDR3, as DNA: TGTGCCAGCAGCGTAGCCTCAACTAGTTCCTACGAGCAGTACTTC.

This chain joins TRBV4-1 and TRBJ2-3; D uncertain. The CDR3 covers 15 residues. Germline V lookup: CDR1 MGHRA, CDR2 YSYEKL. V gave up 5 bases and J gave up 6 bases, with 18 bases separating them. The CDR3: CASSSRPDNGDTQYF. The CDR3 nucleotides are TGCGCCAGCAGCTCCAGGCCAGATAATGGGGATACGCAGTATTTT.

The chain links TRBV6-5 to TRBJ2-2; D perhaps matches TRBD2 (5 bases). Germline V gene data show CDR1 as MNHEY and CDR2 as SVGAGI. Trimming pared 6 bases from V and 7 bases from J, leaving 12 bases between. The CDR3 sequence is 13 residues long. CDR3 sequence: CASSRGGSGELFF. CDR3 coding DNA: TGTGCCAGCAGCCGGGGTGGGAGCGGGGAGCTGTTTTTT.

The chain combines TRBV7-6 with TRBJ2-7, with TRBD2 matching over 7 bases. Germline lookup yields CDR1 SGHVS and CDR2 FNYEAQ. The ends lost 5 bases at V and 0 bases at J; junction bases unmatched: 7. The CDR3 consists of 15 residues. In nucleotides, the CDR3 is TGTGCCAGCAGCCAATCAGCGGGATCCTCCTACGAGCAGTACTTC. It encodes CASSQSAGSSYEQYF.

The V and J genes are TRBV10-3 and TRBJ1-3; 8 bases align to TRBD1. The length of the CDR3 is 16 residues. The junction had 10 bases not matched to a gene; V was cut back by 3 bases and J by 6 bases. CDR1 ENHRY and CDR2 SYGVKD come from the germline V gene. CDR3 amino acids: CAISDRGQGATNTIYF. CDR3 DNA: TGTGCCATCAGTGACCGAGGGCAGGGGGCGACAAACACCATATATTTT.

The chain joins TRBV5-4 to TRBJ2-3; D possibly corresponds to TRBD1 (6 bases). Germline loops: CDR1 SGHNT, CDR2 YYREEE (reference sequence). The CDR3 is 15 residues long. The V and J ends lost 4 bases and 5 bases respectively, with 17 bases between them. The CDR3 region is CASSRRTARGDTQYF. The CDR3 DNA reads TGTGCCAGCAGCAGAAGGACCGCCAGGGGAGATACGCAGTATTTT.